This T cell receptor (beta chain) was profiled in a study of shared clonotypes between healthy human individuals (dated by TCRdb to about 2020). With regard to the full study: A few men and a couple of women, aged 18 to 49 years, made up the cohort. For each donor, CD4 naive and CD4 memory were each given three plates, CD8 naive was given two plates, and CD8 memory was given one plate. Blood TCR repertoires of several healthy adults were deeply sequenced to estimate repertoire size and the extent of clonotype sharing between individuals. To increase sequencing depth and limit assay-specific biases, TCR repertoire library preparation and sequencing were carried out by different laboratories using diverse techniques. Per donor, leukapheresis produced somewhere between about 0.8 and 9.5 billion PBMCs.

The CDR3 covers 15 residues, taking in both the cysteine and the phenylalanine. The CDR3 DNA has 45 bases and is translated from base 1. V lost 4 bases and J lost 4 bases; the stretch between them is 16 bases long. CD8 naive samples were obtained by positive selection for CCR7 among CD45RO-negative cells, yielding a CD45RA+CCR7+ population from which TemRA cells were excluded. The donors were healthy, HIV-negative adults who had no recently reported acute infections or vaccinations. All donors were Caucasian adults living in Nashville, Tennessee, USA. Blood was collected by leukapheresis, and PBMCs were isolated by Ficoll-Histopaque density gradient centrifugation and then cryopreserved in liquid nitrogen vapor phase. Analytical flow cytometry was used to check the purity and quantity of every magnetically sorted T cell population. Genomic DNA was isolated from every sorted fraction and measured by UV absorbance on a Nanodrop 2000c.

Using the deep immunoSEQ assay, TCR CDR3 regions were amplified from genomic DNA by multiplex PCR. Extracted genomic DNA from each cell subset was spread evenly across all wells of several immunoSEQ 96-well plates, with each plate serving as a replicate. For sorted subsets, 150 to 250 ng genomic DNA, equal to 30,000 or so T cell genomes, was loaded into each replicate PCR. Purified libraries were quantified with a Qubit 3.0 fluorometer, sized on a Bioanalyzer 2100, and re-quantified with the KAPA Library Quantification kit. A separate single-read 150-cycle Illumina NextSeq 550 flow cell was used to sequence each immunoSEQ 96-well plate. Under the source paper's analysis protocol: Because only junctional sequences without quality scores were contained in the immunoSEQ output, filtering matching that applied to full-length reads could not be performed. Sequences were annotated with PyIR, a Python wrapper for IgBLAST v1.9, using IMGT germline references to assign V/J genes and CDR3. Reads were removed for weak V/J assignments (E-value above 1e-6), missing CDR3, stop codons, out-of-frame junctions, or ambiguous translated residues. A V3J clonotype was defined by an identical inferred V gene, J gene, and CDR3 amino acid sequence. Percentage overlap between repertoires was calculated by dividing the number of shared unique clonotypes by the size of the smaller repertoire. RTK rarefaction, the Chao1 estimator, and Recon v2.1 estimates of unobserved clonotypes were used to assess repertoire richness. For all TCRbeta clonotypes obtained by the gDNA method from a few donors, generation probabilities were computed with OLGA. The table was pulled from immuneACCESS by TCRdb, which kept in-frame rearrangements only. Such tables lose some clones; where checked, under half of the loss comes from unresolved V genes, and the rest has no known cause. That table furnishes V, J and clone size, whereas the DNA furnished D and trimming. This sample holds approximately 2,200,000 clones; about 93% were observed only once. 1.5% to 2% of the sample rests with the top ten.

What the authors observed across the whole study: Sampling was restricted to blood, and TCR repertoires in tissues likely differ from the TCR repertoires found in blood. Naive subsets generally had larger estimated clonotype richness than memory subsets. Because the study included a small number of donors, the genetic and exposure-history diversity represented was limited. Pairwise subsampling led to the expectation that sequencing depth would affect the degree of clonotype sharing among donors. Even with the large sequencing depth, rarefaction of the sorted-subset datasets indicated that sequencing was incomplete. Clonotypes shared by all four sorted-subset donors showed higher generation probabilities than non-shared clonotypes. When four donors were compared, the shared fraction of clonotypes was roughly 4.8% for naive CD4, more than 3% for naive CD8, 2% to 2.5% for memory CD4, and 0.3% to 0.5% for memory CD8.

Details on this clone: Its antigen is unknown. No quality values exist for individual bases; no much larger clone is one base distant.

The sequencing sample was made of naive CD8+ T cells from PBMCs. The cell subset or site label, as the study defines it: CD45RA+CCR7+. The sequence derives from a man aged 18 to 29 in good health. Some clones in this sample may be carry-over from other donors' samples. The chain uses TRBV23-1 and TRBJ1-1; TRBD1 might be the D gene, on 6 matching bases. TRBV23-1 is sorted into the ORF group, with uncertain function. For the CDR3, the sequence is CASSPRTELCTEAFF. The nucleotide sequence reads as follows: TGCGCCAGCAGTCCCAGGACAGAGCTCTGCACTGAAGCTTTCTTT.